This T cell receptor beta chain was found in a study of cytomegalovirus exposure and HLA in healthy donors (dated by TCRdb to 2016 to 2017). Notes on the research overall: An earlier analysis of 587 of the donors reported about 250 Gb of sequence data and more than 90 million unique TCR beta sequences from roughly 180 million T cells. The study aimed to test whether cataloging public T cell receptors could reveal signatures of past pathogen exposure. A separate validation cohort of approximately 120 different subjects was used in addition to the approximately 670-subject first cohort. A later analysis re-analyzed previously published TCR beta repertoires from approximately 670 donors and added high-resolution HLA genotyping to study TCR occurrence patterns. The later analysis used no new phenotypic data to find candidate immune exposures, relying instead on TCR beta sequences and their occurrence across donors. The study combined high-throughput TCR immunosequencing, statistical association of individual TCRs with disease status, and machine learning to predict cytomegalovirus infection status. The number of typed donors differed by locus: about 620-630 for A, B, C, DRB1 and DQB1; 500 to 550 for DQA1; over 600 for DPA1; and approximately 450 for DPB1. The genetic ancestry cluster associated with self-reported Caucasian donors included 81% of the approximately 410 genotyped donors. An earlier analysis of roughly 580 of the donors used high-throughput TCR beta sequencing to judge whether each TCR beta V gene segment behaved as functional or pseudogenic. Among some 400 genotyped donors of the cohort, an average of about 220,000 unique TCR beta nucleotide sequences was sequenced per donor, of which 15% to 20% were non-productive. Donor age, sex, ethnicity and CMV serostatus were compiled alongside the repertoire data. All discovery cohort repertoires had been generated on a single sequencing platform. Class I and class II HLA loci were covered by the typing at four-digit resolution. An early release covering over 500 HLA-typed donors comprised approximately 290 gigabases of sequencing data and some 79 million unique TCR sequences. A later genetic analysis used genome-wide SNP genotypes for about 65% of the 666 donors, treating that subset as a discovery cohort. Using immunosequencing, the study profiled T cell repertoires from 666 subjects and related those repertoires to cytomegalovirus serostatus. Because of strong linkage in the cohort, roughly five DR-DQ haplotypes were treated as single units for association and clustering. Overall study outcomes, separate from this receptor: A later analysis found that most CMV-associated TCR beta chains appeared HLA-restricted, with HLA associations seemingly driven largely by CMV exposure. About 15 rarely observed V segments, including chromosome 9 orphons, were excluded from the earlier analysis of some 590 of the donors because counts were too low. For the cohort, immune exposure information was limited to CMV serostatus. When HLA alleles, especially DR and DQ, strongly co-occurred, attributing TCR associations to individual alleles was difficult. Compared with the roughly 700-donor mean, donors in an Asian-associated ancestry cluster had fewer N-insertions in productive TCRs, according to a later genetic analysis. Sequencing depth was assumed to be roughly uniform across donors in the presence/absence analyses, though that assumption may not hold. A later analysis reported that several top co-occurrence clusters appeared linked to parvovirus B19, influenza, CMV and Epstein-Barr virus. In a later analysis, around 17,000 TCR beta sequences were associated with specific HLA alleles at a false discovery rate of 0.05. A further reported finding was that TCR beta sequences accurately predicted the HLA-A and HLA-B alleles for most subjects in the first cohort. Some IMGT-functional V segments, including TRBV6-2 and TRBV6-3, could not be told apart with the 87-base-pair reads, so those segments were excluded. In an earlier analysis of around 600 of the donors, most TCR beta V segments were observed in productive rearrangements about 87% or about 30% of the time, broadly matching IMGT annotations. A later analysis found that HLA-associated TCR beta chains were more clonally expanded and had lower generation probabilities than equally common non-associated chains. In the study, approximately 150 TCR beta chains were listed as associated with cytomegalovirus. In a later analysis, the rate of TCR association differed among HLA loci, with DRB1 alleles having the most associated TCRs and HLA-C alleles having the fewest. Correlated functional status among segregating V segments might be attributable to linkage disequilibrium, but an unknown experimental factor could not be ruled out. In vitro tests confirmed that a few of the cytomegalovirus-associated TCR beta chains recognize cytomegalovirus antigens. Because HLA typing was unavailable for some donors at each locus, only the typed subset was used in association tests. Across donors, most TCR sequences were observed very rarely, whereas some public TCRs were present in many individuals. The cohort was sequenced for TCR beta chains only, and without alpha or paired-chain data the features that could be detected were limited. V-gene and J-gene trimming of TCR beta chains was associated with a missense DCLRE1C variant in a later genetic analysis, and the association was replicated in an independent cohort. A cluster of highly shared sequence variants was judged likely to be a technical artifact of the sequencing pipeline. The classifier was reported to diagnose cytomegalovirus status with high specificity and sensitivity in both the original and validation cohorts. According to the authors, the approach could potentially be generalized to other disease states and immunological phenotypes.

Library generation was performed with the immunoSEQ multiplex PCR assay. The multiplex PCR relied on a mix of 60 forward primers for TCR Vbeta segments and 13 reverse primers for TCR Jbeta segments. The CDR3 region of rearranged TCR beta genes was amplified from genomic DNA with a multiplex PCR assay. Amplified TCR beta libraries were sequenced as 87-base-pair reads on the Illumina HiSeq System. In the original analysis: In a later analysis, some 80 million unique TCR beta chains were counted across the roughly 610 repertoires, and around 10 million of these chains were shared by at least two donors. To remove PCR and sequencing errors, raw reads were error-corrected and collapsed into unique sequences using a nearest-neighbor algorithm that merged closely related sequences. V, D and J gene segments were assigned by aligning CDR3 sequences to IMGT reference sequences. For a sequence to be retained, at least a six-nucleotide match to both a V gene segment and a J gene segment was required. A rearrangement was called productive if the CDR3 had no stop codons and remained in frame with V and J, and every other rearrangement was called non-productive. CDR3 was defined according to IMGT convention as the region running from the second conserved V-encoded cysteine to the conserved J-encoded phenylalanine. In an earlier analysis of around 570 of the donors, sequences lacking an unambiguous match to a single V gene segment were excluded. An earlier analysis of a few hundred of the donors called V segments functional above 56.7% productive rearrangements and segregating when the between-donor standard deviation exceeded 5%. A statistical classification framework was built for diagnosing cytomegalovirus status from the catalog of TCR beta chain sequences. V and J gene assignment, in a later analysis, came from comparing TCR nucleotide sequences with IMGT/GENE-DB human TR gene sequences. Using the TCRdist pipeline, a later analysis assigned CDR3 sequences along with most-parsimonious VDJ recombination scenarios. In a later analysis, each TCR beta chain was defined by its CDR3 amino acid sequence together with its V-gene family, and reads without a unique V-gene family were excluded. To address suspected cross-contamination and a sequencing artifact, a later analysis removed under 600 highly shared, low-generation-probability nucleotide sequences. For each public chain, a later analysis derived a clonal expansion index from normalized ranks of inferred template counts within each repertoire. In a later analysis, generation probabilities were computed using a VDJ recombination model fitted to out-of-frame rearrangements, and the results were checked against IGoR. Hypergeometric tests were used in a later analysis to score TCR-TCR, TCR-HLA and TCR-CMV co-occurrence, with a repertoire-size bias correction applied to the TCR pairs. A later analysis estimated false discovery rates by permuting HLA or CMV assignments 20 times. In a later analysis, co-occurring TCRs were grouped using DBSCAN, and TCRdist sequence similarity was added for clustering within HLA-allele-positive subsets. Repertoires with fewer than 30,000 or more than 120,000 public chains were left out of co-occurrence clustering, as were four to six repertoires with anomalous nucleotide sharing. TCRdb retrieved this table from immuneACCESS and kept in-frame rearrangements only. Not all clones are present; in checked studies, unresolved V genes account for under half, and no reason is known for the remainder. V, J and clone size were drawn from that table, and D and trimming were deduced from the DNA. The sample table lists around 180,000 clones, roughly 77% of them with a count of one. The top ten clonotypes cover roughly 1.6% of the sample.

CDR1 and CDR2 are drawn from the germline V gene (reference sequence): SEHNR, FQNEAQ. V drops 1 base and J drops 8 bases, leaving 17 bases in between. Including the terminal cysteine and phenylalanine, the CDR3 comprises 15 residues. The kept DNA is CDR3 alone, 45 bases in frame from the first base. In total, roughly 710 healthy bone marrow donors made up the cohort. All cohort members were sampled while nominally healthy, although unrecorded immune exposures were likely present. The donor was CMV seronegative and belonged to the group of under 400 seronegative cohort members. A peripheral blood sample was collected from each donor, and TCR beta sequencing was performed on peripheral blood mononuclear cells. Genomic DNA was extracted from the blood cell samples with the Qiagen DNeasy Blood Extraction Kit. In regard to this clone: Its antigen is still unknown. Nothing much larger sits one base from this clone, and base qualities are not available.

The sequencing input was PBMCs. The sequence was obtained from a woman between 50 and 59 years old in good health and CMV-seronegative. The V and J segments used are TRBV7-9 and TRBJ1-2; the D gene assignment is ambiguous. The CDR3 here reads CASSLDVGGVEGYTF. The base sequence is TGTGCCAGCAGCTTAGATGTAGGTGGAGTTGAAGGCTACACCTTC.